This T cell receptor (beta chain) was obtained from a study of PD-1 blockade in classical Hodgkin lymphoma. The CDR3 extends over 14 amino acids. Germline CDR1 SGHRS, CDR2 YFSETQ. V trimming: 2 bases; J trimming: 5 bases; junction bases outside the gene matches: 7. All patients relapsed after autologous stem cell transplantation, and brentuximab vedotin exposure varied. The assay was immunoSEQ multiplex PCR, and TCRdb's table has in-frame clones only and misses some. This table holds under 75,000 clones, more than 75% found once. Sequenced here: peripheral blood mononuclear cells (PBMCs), sampled before the second cycle of nivolumab. The receptor comes from a human donor with classical Hodgkin lymphoma. The chain employs TRBV5-1 and TRBJ2-7, with TRBD1 matching 7 bases. The CDR3 region has the DNA TGCGCCAGCAGCTTTGGATCACAGGGGAACGAGCAGTACTTC. Its protein is CASSFGSQGNEQYF.